Given below is one T cell receptor (beta chain) in context. CDR3 length equals 15 residues. The junction had 2 bases not matched to a gene; V was cut back by 1 base and J by 4 bases. The sample is drawn from a study of T-cell reconstitution after alpha-beta-depleted transplantation in children. The TCRbeta library was prepared with unique molecular identifiers. A single record per CDR3 protein comes from TCRdb applying MiXCR to the PCR reads. Seen here are approximately 82,000 distinct CDR3 sequences, 18% observed once, and the top ten hold about 51%. The rearrangement joins TRBV12-3 or TRBV12-4 to TRBJ1-1; 11 bases are shared with TRBD1. The sequence was collected from a male patient aged 2 to 9 who had a stem cell transplant for acute lymphoblastic leukemia, so the T cells may come from the graft donor. Sequencing was performed on PBMCs, mostly from graft donor cells, taken 360 days after TCRalphabeta/CD19-depleted stem cell transplant. DNA of the CDR3: TGTGCCAGCAGTTTAGGAGGGACAGGGGGCACTGAAGCTTTCTTT. Translating gives CASSLGGTGGTEAFF.